This is a list of T cell receptor beta chains from one sample in a study of persistence of HIV-infected CD4 T cells. The repertoire was sequenced with immunoSEQ multiplex PCR; TCRdb's copy has only in-frame clones and lacks some. Among approximately 31,000 clones listed, about four fifths were seen once. No antigens are known for them. The specimen comprised CD4+ T cells sorted from PBMCs after roughly 19-hour stimulation, sampled from a patient who received antiretroviral therapy. Every receptor here comes from an adult woman with HIV who was CMV-seropositive. The CDR3 runs from the conserved cysteine through the conserved F or W. Each record gives: CDR3 protein, V gene, J gene, clone size. Size values are once, few and many counts, or a class for expanded clones, and some rows have none.

CSVGTLRQGPGSGGYTF	TRBV29-1	TRBJ1-2	-
CASSYSTTGGRNTIYF	TRBV6-2/TRBV6-3	TRBJ1-3	-
CASSPSGTNYGYTF	TRBV18	TRBJ1-2	-
CASSLGGSGPAKNIQYF	TRBV5-1	TRBJ2-4	-
CASSWTENTEAFF	TRBV2	TRBJ1-1	few
CASSQGSRGNTIYF	TRBV4-3	TRBJ1-3	-
CASSLDGREGDYEQYF	TRBV11-3	TRBJ2-7	-
CASSPGNSNQPQHF	TRBV18	TRBJ1-5	-
CASSDWGGANTGELFF	TRBV6-1	TRBJ2-2	-
CASSFSGGGTEAFF	TRBV5-5	TRBJ1-1	-